These 24 T cell receptor delta chains originate from one sample sequenced in a study of fetal and pediatric gammadelta thymocytes. TCRdb applied CATT to the reads for clone calling. The data contain around 1,700 delta-chain clones, approximately 14% of them singletons. The sample consisted of Vgamma9Vdelta2 gamma-delta T cells from the thymus. Described subset: sorted CD3+gammadeltaTCR+Vgamma9+Vdelta2+ thymocytes. The receptors here all came from a child who underwent cardiac surgery and was recorded as healthy.

This clone is judged medium-sized. This sample also contains other DNA sequences that code for the same CDR3. V and J are TRDV2 and TRDJ1; D is unresolved. Germline CDR1 and CDR2: GEAIGNYY and EKD. The CDR3 extends over 15 amino acids. The germline V and J ends were trimmed by 0 bases and 0 bases, with 10 bases remaining between them. In DNA form, the CDR3 reads TGTGCCTGTGACACCGGAGGGAGGTACACCGATAAACTCATCTTT. This sequence encodes CACDTGGRYTDKLIF.

By sample fraction, this clone is medium-sized. The chain has TRDV2 and TRDJ1; D may be TRDD3 (6 bases). Looked up from germline, CDR1 is GEAIGNYY and CDR2 is EKD. This CDR3 contains 14 residues. V was shortened by 5 bases and J by 0 bases, with 12 bases between the two germline ends. CDR3 nucleotides: TGTGCCTGTGCCACTGGGAGGTACACCGATAAACTCATCTTT. This sequence encodes CACATGRYTDKLIF.

As concerns this clone: One base separates it from a far larger clone, so it is likely a read error. This rearrangement joins TRDV2 to TRDJ1, with TRDD3 identical over 9 bases. No J gene is reported in TCRdb; it was inferred here by comparing the DNA with germline. Trimming cost V 3 bases and J 0 bases; bases outside gene matches: 4. This CDR3 comprises 15 residues. Per the germline V gene, CDR1 is GEAIGNYY and CDR2 is EKD. CDR3 loop: CACDSTGGNTDKLIF. In DNA, the CDR3 is TGTGCCTGTGACTCAACTGGGGGAAACACCGATAAACTCATCTTT.

With respect to this clone: A far more abundant clone sits one base away, making this likely a read error. The genes are TRDV1 and TRDJ1, with 13 positions matching TRDD3. Germline-derived CDR1 and CDR2 are TSWWSYY and QGS. The V segment lost 2 bases and the J segment 2 bases; nucleotides outside the gene matches: 17. This CDR3 is 21 amino acids long. CDR3 DNA sequence: TGTGCTCTTGGGGAAACATCTACGCCTTACTGGGGGATACGGGCGACCGATAAACTCATCTTT. Translated: CALGETSTPYWGIRATDKLIF.

This clone counts as medium-sized. V usage is TRDV2 and J usage is TRDJ4, with 10 bases aligning to TRDD3. CDR1 and CDR2 from the germline V gene are GEAIGNYY and EKD. This CDR3 comprises 13 residues. Germline trimming cut 2 bases from V and 7 bases from J; bases unmatched to any gene: 6. In nucleotides, the CDR3 is TGTGCCTGTGACAAGGGGGATACGGGTGGCCTGATCTTT. It is translated as CACDKGDTGGLIF.

There are a few counts of this clone. One base away lies a much larger clone, so this may be a sequencing read error. The V gene is TRDV2, the J gene TRDJ1; 7 bases match TRDD3. With V trimmed by 5 bases and J by 2 bases, 19 bases remained unmatched. Germline loops: CDR1 GEAIGNYY, CDR2 EKD. The length of the CDR3 is 18 residues. The CDR3, as DNA: TGTGCCTGTGCCTACGGCCTGCCCCTACTGGGGTATACCGATAAACTCATCTTT. Protein product: CACAYGLPLLGYTDKLIF.

In the case of this clone: A much more abundant neighbour one base away suggests this may be a read error. J is TRDJ3 and V is TRDV2; TRDD3 aligns across 12 bases. The J gene, not given by TCRdb, was assigned here from a germline match of the nucleotide sequence. Germline CDR1 reads GEAIGNYY; CDR2 reads EKD. This CDR3 is built from 24 residues. V lost 0 bases to trimming and J lost 0 bases; unmatched junction nucleotides: 17. The CDR3 DNA reads TGTGCCTGTGACACCGGACCCGGCCCTACTGGGGGATACTCCAGCTCCTGGGACACCCGACAGATGTTTTTC. Its translation is CACDTGPGPTGGYSSSWDTRQMFF.

This clone was found a few times. A much larger clonotype is one base distant, so this may be a read error. The sample contains more than one DNA sequence encoding this CDR3. The rearrangement uses TRDV2 and TRDJ1; TRDD3 matches at 11 bases. The CDR3 sequence is 17 residues long. CDR1 and CDR2 from the germline V gene are GEAIGNYY and EKD. J lost 0 bases, V lost 1 base, and 6 bases had no gene match. In DNA form, the CDR3 reads TGTGCCTGTGACACACTGGGGGATATGAGGTACACCGATAAACTCATCTTT. Translated: CACDTLGDMRYTDKLIF.

The gene calls are TRDV2 and TRDJ1; D gene uncertain. Here the J gene came from matching the DNA to germline, since TCRdb omits it. This CDR3 has 17 residues. Germline lookup yields CDR1 GEAIGNYY and CDR2 EKD. Between the trimmed V and J ends, which lost 3 bases and 0 bases, there was a span of 19 bases. Here the CDR3 DNA reads TGTGCCTGTGACGCCCCCCCACCGTGGGCCAACACCGATAAACTCATCTTT. Translation gives CACDAPPPWANTDKLIF.

The table lists this clone with a few counts. Its ends do not fully match the called genes, so a read error is possible. In the same sample, other DNA sequences code for this CDR3. The J gene is TRDJ1, the V gene TRDV2; 7 bases map to TRDD3. The CDR3 covers 16 residues. Germline values: CDR1 GEAIGNYY, CDR2 EKD. CDR3 nucleotide sequence: TGTGCCTGCGACACCGATCGGGGGATGGGCACCGATAAACTCATCTTT. Translated, it gives CACDTDRGMGTDKLIF.

This chain connects TRDV2 to TRDJ1; 9 bases line up with TRDD3. TCRdb leaves out the J gene; it was filled in here by matching the DNA to germline. CDR3 length equals 14 residues. V was clipped by 0 bases and J by 3 bases; unmatched bases: 1. The germline CDR1 and CDR2 sequences are GEAIGNYY and EKD. CDR3 nucleotide sequence: TGTGCCTGTGACACCCGGGGGATACCCGATAAACTCATCTTT. Its translation is CACDTRGIPDKLIF.

This clone is termed medium-sized (0.01 to 0.1%). The chain employs TRDV2 and TRDJ1; possibly TRDD3 for D (5 bases). The CDR3 is made up of 15 amino acids. V was clipped by 2 bases and J by 1 base, with 13 bases between them. Germline V lookup: CDR1 GEAIGNYY, CDR2 EKD. CDR3 amino acids: CACDRYSSLTDKLIF. Here the CDR3 DNA reads TGTGCCTGTGACAGATACTCCTCCCTCACCGATAAACTCATCTTT.

Of note for this clone: A read error may be the cause here, since a much bigger clone is one base away. The J gene is TRDJ3, while no V gene call was made; the listed D gene, TRDD3, was not tested against the DNA. The CDR3 totals 22 residues. CDR3 nucleotides: TGTGCCTGTGACACTCGTATGACTGGGGGATACTGGGCCTCCTGTGACACCCGACAGATGTTTTTC. Its protein product is CACDTRMTGGYWASCDTRQMFF.

By sample share, this clone is large (0.1 to 1%). J is TRDJ1 and V is TRDV2; D gene ambiguous. Germline values: CDR1 GEAIGNYY, CDR2 EKD. With 8 bases removed from V and 0 bases from J, the gap between germline ends came to 18 bases. The CDR3 is 15 residues long. The CDR3 loop reads CASSLREEYTDKLIF. CDR3 sequence (DNA): TGTGCCTCCTCCCTAAGGGAAGAGTACACCGATAAACTCATCTTT.

This clone was seen a few times. This chain links TRDV2 with TRDJ1; 13 bases fit TRDD3. The CDR3 consists of 18 residues. V shed 0 bases and J 2 bases; nucleotides not matched to a gene: 8. Per germline, CDR1 GEAIGNYY and CDR2 EKD. The CDR3 DNA reads as TGTGCCTGTGACACCCTTACTGGGGGATACGGAGAGACCGATAAACTCATCTTT. Protein: CACDTLTGGYGETDKLIF.

In its sample, this clone is medium-sized (0.01 to 0.1%). This chain joins TRDV2 and TRDJ1; 8 bases are shared with TRDD3. There are 14 residues in the CDR3. Germline loops: CDR1 GEAIGNYY, CDR2 EKD. Trimming took 2 bases from V and 1 from J; bases not matched to a gene: 2. In DNA, the CDR3 is TGTGCCTGTGACATACTGGGGGGCACCGATAAACTCATCTTT. Translated: CACDILGGTDKLIF.

With respect to this clone: A much larger clone lies a single base off, so this may be a read error. The rearrangement links TRDV2 to TRDJ1, with D uncertain. The J gene, left out of TCRdb, was set here by checking the DNA against germline. Trimming stripped 0 bases from V and 0 bases from J, with 13 bases between. CDR1 and CDR2 from the germline V gene are GEAIGNYY and EKD. The CDR3 extends over 16 amino acids. The CDR3 spells CACDTAREPYTDKLIF. In nucleotides, the CDR3 is TGTGCCTGTGACACCGCAAGGGAACCTTACACCGATAAACTCATCTTT.

By its share, this clone is medium-sized. V and J are TRDV2 and TRDJ1, with 12 bases aligning to TRDD3. CDR1 and CDR2 (germline): GEAIGNYY, EKD. The V segment lost 0 bases and the J segment 6 bases; nucleotides outside the gene matches: 10. The CDR3 runs to 17 residues. In DNA, the CDR3 is TGTGCCTGTGACACCGGTCTGGGGGATACGCGTGTTAATAAACTCATCTTT. Translated: CACDTGLGDTRVNKLIF.

This clone qualifies as large. J is TRDJ1 and V is TRDV2, with a tentative D call TRDD3 (6 bases). This CDR3 comprises 17 residues. Trimming pared 0 bases from V and 0 bases from J, leaving 16 bases between. From germline, CDR1 is GEAIGNYY and CDR2 EKD. CDR3 sequence: CACDTVGATRYTDKLIF. CDR3 sequence (DNA): TGTGCCTGTGACACCGTGGGGGCCACCCGGTACACCGATAAACTCATCTTT.

In its sample, this clone is medium-sized. J is TRDJ1 and V is TRDV2, with 9 bases lining up with TRDD3. This CDR3 has 16 amino acids. Germline V gene data show CDR1 as GEAIGNYY and CDR2 as EKD. V shed 4 bases and J 3 bases; nucleotides not matched to a gene: 11. Written as DNA, the CDR3 is TGTGCCTGTGAGAGGGGAAGTGGGGGATATCCCGATAAACTCATCTTT. Translated: CACERGSGGYPDKLIF.

This clone turned up a few times. This may stem from a read error, because a much larger clone lies one nucleotide away. The sample holds other DNA sequences that translate to the same CDR3. V gene TRDV2 combines with J gene TRDJ1; 9 bases match TRDD3. This CDR3 comprises 21 residues. Germline CDR1 is GEAIGNYY and CDR2 is EKD. The CDR3: CACDARGIPPFYQRYTDKLIF. For the CDR3, the DNA is TGTGCCTGTGACGCCCGGGGGATACCCCCGTTTTATCAACGTTACACCGATAAACTCATCTTC.

This clone is judged large. This chain joins TRDV2 and TRDJ1, with 10 bases aligning to TRDD3. The CDR3 runs to 14 residues. CDR1 and CDR2 (germline): GEAIGNYY, EKD. The V and J ends lost 5 bases and 0 bases, in that order; junction bases with no gene match: 2. CDR3 sequence: CACGTGGYTDKLIF. The DNA of the CDR3 is TGTGCCTGTGGTACTGGGGGATACACCGATAAACTCATCTTT.

In its sample, this clone was seen a few times. The identical CDR3 is also encoded by other nucleotide sequences in the sample. This chain joins TRDV2 and TRDJ1; 8 bases match TRDD3. The V segment lost 1 base and the J segment 0 bases; nucleotides outside the gene matches: 15. This CDR3 comprises 19 residues. Germline V gives CDR1 GEAIGNYY, CDR2 EKD. The CDR3 bases are TGTGCCTGTGACACGGTCAATACTGGGGGGGGAAGGTACACCGATAAACTCATCTTT. Its protein product is CACDTVNTGGGRYTDKLIF.

The chain carries TRDV2 and TRDJ1; 12 nucleotides match TRDD3. The J gene is absent in TCRdb and was assigned here via DNA matching to germline. The CDR3 length is 21 residues. V dropped 0 bases and J dropped 0; count of bases not matched to a gene: 16. Germline-derived CDR1 and CDR2 are GEAIGNYY and EKD. CDR3 protein: CACDTVHYWGIPNPYTDKLIF. For the CDR3, the DNA is TGTGCCTGTGACACCGTTCACTACTGGGGGATACCAAATCCGTACACCGATAAACTCATCTTT.